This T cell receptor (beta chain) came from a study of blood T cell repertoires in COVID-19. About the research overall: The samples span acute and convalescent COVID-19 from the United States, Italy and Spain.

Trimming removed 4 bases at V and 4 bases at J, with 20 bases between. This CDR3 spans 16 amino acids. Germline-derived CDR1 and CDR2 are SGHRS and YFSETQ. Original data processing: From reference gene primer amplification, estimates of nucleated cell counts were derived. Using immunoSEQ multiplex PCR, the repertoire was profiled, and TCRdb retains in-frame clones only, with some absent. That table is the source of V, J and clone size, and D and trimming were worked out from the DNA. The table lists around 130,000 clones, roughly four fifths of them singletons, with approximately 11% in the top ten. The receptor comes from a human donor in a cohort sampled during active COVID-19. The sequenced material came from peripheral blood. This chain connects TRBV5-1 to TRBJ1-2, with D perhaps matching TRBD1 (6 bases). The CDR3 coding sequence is TGCGCCAGCAGCCCGCCGGGGCGGGGGCGTACCTATGGCTACACCTTC. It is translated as CASSPPGRGRTYGYTF.